These 20 T cell receptor beta chains were sequenced from one sample in a study of Tregs in tolerant kidney transplant recipients. The repertoire was sequenced with immunoSEQ multiplex PCR; TCRdb's copy has only in-frame clones and lacks some. The sample lists approximately 260,000 clones, 80% to 85% occurring once. Sequences were obtained from CD4+ T cells from blood. These TCRs come from a human donor in good health.

The genes are TRBV5-1 and TRBJ2-5, with TRBD1 as a possible D gene (7 bases). Between the trimmed V and J ends, which lost 4 bases and 7 bases, there was a span of 20 bases. The CDR3 extends over 15 amino acids. CDR1 is SGHRS and CDR2 is YFSETQ in the germline V gene. CDR3 protein: CASSAAGQLMGTQYF. For the CDR3, the DNA is TGCGCCAGCAGCGCCGCGGGACAGTTAATGGGGACCCAGTACTTC.

This clone has just one count. The chain uses TRBV2 and TRBJ2-5, with D maybe TRBD1 (6 bases). This CDR3 has 13 amino acids. Trimming removed 4 bases from V and 4 bases from J, with 10 bases in between. Germline CDR1 SNHLY, CDR2 FYNNEI. DNA for the CDR3: TGTGCCAGCAGTGTGATCAGGGGAGAGACCCAGTACTTC. Encoded protein: CASSVIRGETQYF.

This clone appeared a few times. The rearrangement links TRBV5-6 to TRBJ1-4; TRBD1 agrees at 9 bases. The V segment lost 4 bases and the J segment 6 bases; nucleotides outside the gene matches: 7. Per germline, CDR1 SGHDT and CDR2 YYEEEE. This CDR3 contains 15 residues. The CDR3 spells CASSPPGQGDEKLFF. The DNA for the CDR3 is TGTGCCAGCAGCCCGCCGGGACAGGGAGATGAAAAACTGTTTTTT.

This chain uses TRBV12-5 with TRBJ1-3; D is unclear. Trimming stripped 3 bases from V and 0 bases from J, with 6 bases between. This CDR3 has 14 residues. CDR1 and CDR2 (germline): LGHNT, FRNRAP. The CDR3, as DNA: TGTGCTAGTGGTTTAAAGCTCTCTGGAAACACCATATATTTT. It codes for CASGLKLSGNTIYF.

CDR3 coding DNA: TGCGCCAGCAGCTTGGGACAGATAGCTTTCTTT. Translated, it gives CASSLGQIAFF. The chain joins TRBV5-1 to TRBJ1-1; TRBD1 might be the D (5 bases). The CDR3 spans 11 residues. Germline CDR1 reads SGHRS; CDR2 reads YFSETQ. Trimming removed 0 bases from V and 10 bases from J, with 7 bases in between. The full variable domain, with the rest looked up from reference TRBV5-1 and TRBJ1-1, is KAGVTQTPRYLIKTRGQQVTLSCSPISGHRSVSWYQQTPGQGLQFLFEYFSETQRNKGNFPGRFSGRQFSNSRSEMNVSTLELGDSALYLCASSLGQIAFFGQGTRLTVV.

The J gene is TRBJ2-5, the V gene TRBV12-5; 9 bases fit TRBD2. This CDR3 contains 19 residues. The V gene's germline CDR1 is LGHNT and CDR2 FRNRAP. V dropped 0 bases and J dropped 2; count of bases not matched to a gene: 13. The CDR3 DNA reads TGTGCTAGTGGTTTGGTCCGGGACGGAGTGACTAGCGGTCAAGAGACCCAGTACTTC. Encoded protein: CASGLVRDGVTSGQETQYF.

The sample holds one count of this clone. The rearrangement joins TRBV2 to TRBJ2-3; TRBD1 matches at 10 bases. Germline CDR1 and CDR2: SNHLY and FYNNEI. The length of the CDR3 is 14 residues. V shed 5 bases, J shed 4 bases, and the junction held 3 bases outside the gene matches. The CDR3 reads CASSRDRGADTQYF. The CDR3 DNA reads TGTGCCAGCAGTAGGGACAGGGGTGCAGATACGCAGTATTTT.

The genes are TRBV2 and TRBJ1-5; no definite D call. The CDR3 spans 14 residues. V was shortened by 5 bases and J by 7 bases, with 15 bases between the two germline ends. Germline CDR1 and CDR2: SNHLY and FYNNEI. This CDR3 is CASSRASPVQPQHF. The CDR3 bases are TGTGCCAGCAGTCGGGCCTCCCCTGTCCAGCCCCAGCATTTT.

V usage is TRBV6-5 and J usage is TRBJ2-3; 11 nucleotides align to TRBD2. V was clipped by 5 bases and J by 6 bases; unmatched bases: 4. The CDR3 sequence is 14 residues long. Germline-derived CDR1 and CDR2 are MNHEY and SVGAGI. The CDR3 region has the DNA TGTGCCAGCAGTGACCGGACTAGCGGGGATACGCAGTATTTT. Encoded protein: CASSDRTSGDTQYF.

As for this clone: The sample contains more than one DNA sequence encoding this CDR3. The J gene is TRBJ2-7, the V gene TRBV19, with 8 bases matching TRBD1. The ends lost 3 bases at V and 4 bases at J; junction bases unmatched: 2. Germline assignment: CDR1 LNHDA and CDR2 SQIVND (reference sequence). This CDR3 spans 13 amino acids. The CDR3 reads CASSIRTGYEQYF. The CDR3 bases are TGTGCCAGTAGTATTCGGACAGGGTACGAGCAGTACTTC.

The V call is TRBV18, the J call TRBJ2-1; D unresolved. The V and J ends lost 3 bases and 7 bases respectively, with 10 bases between them. The germline gives CDR1 KGHSH, CDR2 LQKENI. The CDR3 consists of 13 residues. In DNA form, the CDR3 reads TGTGCCAGCTCACCTCTGTTACTAAATGAGCAGTTCTTC. Its protein product is CASSPLLLNEQFF.

The rearrangement joins TRBV5-1 to TRBJ2-5; D is unresolved. The germline V gene has CDR1 SGHRS and CDR2 YFSETQ. Deletions cut 4 bases from V and 1 base from J, with 8 bases between. The CDR3 length is 13 residues. The CDR3 region is CASSLLVQETQYF. The CDR3 bases are TGCGCCAGCAGCCTTCTAGTCCAAGAGACCCAGTACTTC.

J is TRBJ2-7 and V is TRBV19; TRBD1 matches 7 bases. The V gene end was trimmed by 5 bases and the J gene end by 6 bases; junction bases not matched to a gene: 10. CDR3 length: 14 residues. Looked up from germline, CDR1 is LNHDA and CDR2 is SQIVND (reference sequence). The CDR3 loop reads CASSPTDRVREQYF. CDR3 nucleotide sequence: TGTGCCAGTAGTCCCACCGACAGGGTGCGCGAGCAGTACTTC. Full variable domain (rest looked up from reference TRBV19 and TRBJ2-7): DGGITQSPKYLFRKEGQNVTLSCEQNLNHDAMYWYRQDPGQGLRLIYYSQIVNDFQKGDIAEGYSVSREKKESFPLTVTSAQKNPTAFYLCASSPTDRVREQYFGPGTRLTVT.

The chain recombines TRBV30 with TRBJ1-2, with TRBD1 matching 9 bases. J lost 4 bases, V lost 5 bases, and 2 bases had no gene match. The CDR3 length is 12 residues. Germline V gene sequence: CDR1 GTSNPN, CDR2 SVGIG (reference sequence). CDR3 loop: CAWGTGRYGYTF. The CDR3 DNA is TGTGCCTGGGGGACAGGGCGCTATGGCTACACCTTC.

The chain combines TRBV6-6 with TRBJ2-3; D is perhaps TRBD1 (6 bases). The CDR3 is made up of 12 amino acids. Trimming removed 7 bases at V and 3 bases at J, with 8 bases between. Germline V gene data show CDR1 as MNHNY and CDR2 as SVGAGI (reference sequence). The CDR3 DNA reads TGTGCCAGCACCCAGGGGACAGATACGCAGTATTTT. Its translation: CASTQGTDTQYF.

The J gene is TRBJ2-1, the V gene TRBV7-8; either TRBD1 or TRBD2 may fit D (5 bases each). Germline lookup yields CDR1 SGHVS and CDR2 FQNEAQ. The CDR3 is 13 residues long. V lost 8 bases and J 0 bases, leaving 8 bases between the germline ends. CDR3 residues: CASRGASYNEQFF. CDR3 sequence (DNA): TGTGCCAGCCGAGGGGCCTCCTACAATGAGCAGTTCTTC.

The CDR3 region is CASSVGQDHEAFF. CDR3 nucleotide sequence: TGTGCCAGCAGCGTAGGGCAGGATCACGAAGCTTTCTTT. The rearrangement joins TRBV9 to TRBJ1-1; D remains unclear. Between the trimmed V and J ends, which lost 0 bases and 8 bases, there was a span of 11 bases. Germline CDR1 reads SGDLS; CDR2 reads YYNGEE. This CDR3 spans 13 amino acids.

V is TRBV6-6 and J is TRBJ1-1; 8 bases agree with TRBD1. The germline CDR1 and CDR2 sequences are MNHNY and SVGAGI (reference sequence). This CDR3 comprises 12 residues. After removal of 6 bases from V and 12 bases from J, the junction contained 9 bases not matched to a gene. CDR3 amino acids: CASRLGTGAPFF. CDR3 coding DNA: TGTGCCAGCAGACTCGGGACAGGAGCGCCTTTCTTT.

The V call is TRBV5-1, the J call TRBJ2-7, with a weak D call TRBD2 (6 bases). V dropped 4 bases and J dropped 8 bases, with 22 bases sitting between them. CDR1 is SGHRS and CDR2 is YFSETQ in the germline V gene. The CDR3 extends over 15 amino acids. CDR3 sequence reads: CASSPSIAAATKQYF. The CDR3 coding sequence is TGCGCCAGCAGCCCCAGCATAGCGGCGGCTACTAAGCAGTACTTC.

The chain employs TRBV5-1 and TRBJ1-4; TRBD1 might be the D (6 bases). The germline V gene has CDR1 SGHRS and CDR2 YFSETQ. The CDR3 has 14 residues. The ends were cut back, 4 bases at V and 10 bases at J, with 17 bases in the middle. The CDR3 here is CASSTGTLLGKLFF. DNA of the CDR3: TGCGCCAGCAGCACCGGGACACTTCTGGGAAAACTGTTTTTT.